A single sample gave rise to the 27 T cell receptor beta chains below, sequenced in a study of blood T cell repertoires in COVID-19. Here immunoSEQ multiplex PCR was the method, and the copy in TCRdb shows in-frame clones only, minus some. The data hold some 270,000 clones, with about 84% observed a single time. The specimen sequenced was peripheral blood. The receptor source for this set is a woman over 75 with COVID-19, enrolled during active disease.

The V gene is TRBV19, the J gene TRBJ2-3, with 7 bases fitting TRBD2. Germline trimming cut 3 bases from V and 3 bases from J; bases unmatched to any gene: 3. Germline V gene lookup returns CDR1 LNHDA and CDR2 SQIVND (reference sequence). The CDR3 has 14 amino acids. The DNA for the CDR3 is TGTGCCAGTAGTATGGGCGGGGGAACAGATACGCAGTATTTT. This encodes CASSMGGGTDTQYF.

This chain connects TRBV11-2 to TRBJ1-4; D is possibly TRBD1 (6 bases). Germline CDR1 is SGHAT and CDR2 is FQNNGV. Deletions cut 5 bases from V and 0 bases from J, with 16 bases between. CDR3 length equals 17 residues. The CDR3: CASSQTVGGPTNEKLFF. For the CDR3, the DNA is TGTGCCAGCAGCCAGACAGTCGGGGGGCCAACTAATGAAAAACTGTTTTTT.

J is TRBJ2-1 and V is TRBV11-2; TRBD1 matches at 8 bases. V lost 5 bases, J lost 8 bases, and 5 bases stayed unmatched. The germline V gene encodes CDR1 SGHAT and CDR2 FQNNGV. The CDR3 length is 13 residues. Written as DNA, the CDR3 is TGTGCCAGCAGCCCGGACAGGGTTGATGAGCAGTTCTTC. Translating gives CASSPDRVDEQFF.

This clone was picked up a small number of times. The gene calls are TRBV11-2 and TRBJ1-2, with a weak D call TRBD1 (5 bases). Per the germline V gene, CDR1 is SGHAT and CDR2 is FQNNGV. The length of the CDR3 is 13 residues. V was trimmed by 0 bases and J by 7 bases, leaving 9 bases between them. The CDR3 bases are TGTGCCAGCAGCTTAGAAGGGGCTGGTGGCTACACCTTC. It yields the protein CASSLEGAGGYTF.

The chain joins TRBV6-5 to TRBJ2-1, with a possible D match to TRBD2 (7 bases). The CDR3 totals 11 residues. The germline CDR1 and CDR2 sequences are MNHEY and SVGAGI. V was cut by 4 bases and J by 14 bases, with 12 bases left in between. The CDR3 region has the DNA TGTGCCAGCAGTTCGGGGGGCGCTGAGTTCTTC. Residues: CASSSGGAEFF.

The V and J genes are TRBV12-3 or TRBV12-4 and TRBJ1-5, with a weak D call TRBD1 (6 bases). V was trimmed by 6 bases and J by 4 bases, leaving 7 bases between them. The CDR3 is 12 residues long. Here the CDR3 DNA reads TGTGCCAGCAGCGACAGGAATCAGCCCCAGCATTTT. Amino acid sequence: CASSDRNQPQHF.

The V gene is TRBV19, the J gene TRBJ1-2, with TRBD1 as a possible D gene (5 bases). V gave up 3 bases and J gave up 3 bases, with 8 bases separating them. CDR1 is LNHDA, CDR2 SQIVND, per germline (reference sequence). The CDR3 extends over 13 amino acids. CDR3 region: CASSINRYYGYTF. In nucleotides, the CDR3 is TGTGCCAGTAGTATTAACAGGTACTATGGCTACACCTTC.

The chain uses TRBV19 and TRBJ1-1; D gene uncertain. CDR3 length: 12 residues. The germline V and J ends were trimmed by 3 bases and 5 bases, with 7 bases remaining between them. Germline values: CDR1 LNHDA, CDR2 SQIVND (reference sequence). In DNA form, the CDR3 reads TGTGCCAGTAGTATCGGGTGGACTGAAGCTTTCTTT. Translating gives CASSIGWTEAFF.

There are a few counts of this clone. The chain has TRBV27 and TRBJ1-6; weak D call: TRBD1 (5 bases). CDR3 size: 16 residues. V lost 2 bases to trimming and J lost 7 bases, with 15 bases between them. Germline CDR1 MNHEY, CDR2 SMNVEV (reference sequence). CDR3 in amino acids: CASSLDGGVGNSPLHF. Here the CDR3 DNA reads TGTGCCAGCAGTTTAGATGGGGGGGTTGGAAATTCACCCCTCCACTTT.

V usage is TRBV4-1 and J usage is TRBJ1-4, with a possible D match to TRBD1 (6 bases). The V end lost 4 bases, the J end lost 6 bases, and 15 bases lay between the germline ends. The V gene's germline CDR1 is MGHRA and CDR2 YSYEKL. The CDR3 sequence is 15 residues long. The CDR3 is CASSPTQGSDEKLFF. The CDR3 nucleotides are TGCGCCAGCAGCCCTACCCAGGGGTCTGATGAAAAACTGTTTTTT.

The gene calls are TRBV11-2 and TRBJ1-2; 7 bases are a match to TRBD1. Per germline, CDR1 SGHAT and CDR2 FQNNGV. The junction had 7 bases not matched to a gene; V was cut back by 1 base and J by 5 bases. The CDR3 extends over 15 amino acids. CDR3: CASSLAPDRRYGYTF. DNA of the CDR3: TGTGCCAGCAGCTTAGCCCCGGACAGGAGGTATGGCTACACCTTC. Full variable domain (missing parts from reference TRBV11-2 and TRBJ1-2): EAGVAQSPRYKIIEKRQSVAFWCNPISGHATLYWYQQILGQGPKLLIQFQNNGVVDDSQLPKDRFSAERLKGVDSTLKIQPAKLEDSAVYLCASSLAPDRRYGYTFGSGTRLTVV.

The chain's CDR3 is CASSGTGQGYGYTF. The CDR3 DNA reads as TGTGCCAGCAGTGGCACGGGACAGGGCTATGGCTACACCTTC. The chain has TRBV28 and TRBJ1-2, with 9 positions matching TRBD1. The CDR3 spans 14 residues. V trimming: 5 bases; J trimming: 4 bases; junction bases outside the gene matches: 5. Germline V gene lookup returns CDR1 MDHEN and CDR2 SYDVKM.

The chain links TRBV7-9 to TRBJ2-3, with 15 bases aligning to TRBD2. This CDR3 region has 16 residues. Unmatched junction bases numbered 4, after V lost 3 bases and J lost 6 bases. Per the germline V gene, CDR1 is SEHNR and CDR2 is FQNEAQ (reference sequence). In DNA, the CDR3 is TGTGCCAGCAGCTTGGGACTAGCGGGGGGTGTCGATACGCAGTATTTT. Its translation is CASSLGLAGGVDTQYF.

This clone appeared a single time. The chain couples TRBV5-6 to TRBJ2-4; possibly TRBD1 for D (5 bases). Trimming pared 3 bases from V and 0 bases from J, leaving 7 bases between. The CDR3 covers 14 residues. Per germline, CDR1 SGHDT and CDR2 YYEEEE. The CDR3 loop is CASSYTGAKNIQYF. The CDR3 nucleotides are TGTGCCAGCAGCTATACAGGAGCCAAAAACATTCAGTACTTC.

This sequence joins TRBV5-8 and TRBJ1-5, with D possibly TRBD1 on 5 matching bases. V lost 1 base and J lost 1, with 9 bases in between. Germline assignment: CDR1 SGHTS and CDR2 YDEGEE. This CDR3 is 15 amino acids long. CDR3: CASSLRAGSNQPQHF. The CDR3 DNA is TGTGCCAGCAGCTTGAGGGCAGGGAGCAATCAGCCCCAGCATTTT.

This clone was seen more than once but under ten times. CDR3 loop: CASCYSVGEKLFF. CDR3 coding DNA: TGTGCCAGCTGTTACAGTGTCGGAGAAAAACTGTTTTTT. The chain recombines TRBV18 with TRBJ1-4, with D unresolved. The germline V and J ends were trimmed by 7 bases and 8 bases, with 14 bases remaining between them. The CDR3 is 13 residues long. Germline V gives CDR1 KGHSH, CDR2 LQKENI.

The CDR3 nucleotides are TGTGCCAGCAGTCCACTAGCGGGGGCAGATACGCAGTATTTT. Translation gives CASSPLAGADTQYF. The genes are TRBV6-5 and TRBJ2-3, with 11 bases lining up with TRBD2. CDR1 MNHEY and CDR2 SVGAGI come from the germline V gene. Trimming took 5 bases from V and 4 from J; bases not matched to a gene: 2. The CDR3 length is 14 residues.

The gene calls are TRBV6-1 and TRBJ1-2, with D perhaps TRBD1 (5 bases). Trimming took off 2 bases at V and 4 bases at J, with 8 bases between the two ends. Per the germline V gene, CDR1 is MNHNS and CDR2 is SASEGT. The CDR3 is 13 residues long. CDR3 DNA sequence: TGTGCCAGCAGTGAACGGCAGGGCTATGGCTACACCTTC. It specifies CASSERQGYGYTF.

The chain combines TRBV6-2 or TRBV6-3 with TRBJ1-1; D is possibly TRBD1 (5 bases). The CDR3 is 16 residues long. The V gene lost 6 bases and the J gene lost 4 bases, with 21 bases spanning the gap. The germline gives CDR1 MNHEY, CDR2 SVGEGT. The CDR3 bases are TGTGCCAGCAGCCCTACCATATCGGGGGAAGGCACTGAAGCTTTCTTT. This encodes CASSPTISGEGTEAFF.

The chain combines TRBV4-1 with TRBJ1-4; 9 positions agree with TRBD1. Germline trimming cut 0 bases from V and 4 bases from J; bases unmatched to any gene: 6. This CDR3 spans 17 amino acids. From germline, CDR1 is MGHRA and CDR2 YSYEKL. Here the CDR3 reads CASSQDRGQGFNEKLFF. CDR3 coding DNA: TGCGCCAGCAGCCAAGATCGGGGACAGGGCTTTAATGAAAAACTGTTTTTT.

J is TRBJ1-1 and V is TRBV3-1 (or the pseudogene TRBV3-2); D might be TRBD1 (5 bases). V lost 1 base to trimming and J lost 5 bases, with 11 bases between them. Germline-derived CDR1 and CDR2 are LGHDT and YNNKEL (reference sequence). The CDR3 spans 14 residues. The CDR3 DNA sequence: TGTGCCAGCAGCCAAGGGGGGGAGTGGACTGAAGCTTTCTTT. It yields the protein CASSQGGEWTEAFF.

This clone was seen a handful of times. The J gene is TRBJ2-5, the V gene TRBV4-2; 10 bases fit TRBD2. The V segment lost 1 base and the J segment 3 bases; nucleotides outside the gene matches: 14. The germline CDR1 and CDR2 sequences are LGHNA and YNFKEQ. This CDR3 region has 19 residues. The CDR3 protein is CASSQGLAGGRDFKETQYF. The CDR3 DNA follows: TGTGCCAGCAGCCAAGGTTTAGCGGGGGGCCGAGATTTTAAAGAGACCCAGTACTTC.

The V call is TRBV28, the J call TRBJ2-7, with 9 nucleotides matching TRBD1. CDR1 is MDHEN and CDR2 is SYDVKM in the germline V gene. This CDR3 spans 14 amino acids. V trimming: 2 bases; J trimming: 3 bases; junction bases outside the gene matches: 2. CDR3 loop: CASSLRTGVYEQYF. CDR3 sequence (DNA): TGTGCCAGCAGTTTAAGGACAGGGGTCTACGAGCAGTACTTC.

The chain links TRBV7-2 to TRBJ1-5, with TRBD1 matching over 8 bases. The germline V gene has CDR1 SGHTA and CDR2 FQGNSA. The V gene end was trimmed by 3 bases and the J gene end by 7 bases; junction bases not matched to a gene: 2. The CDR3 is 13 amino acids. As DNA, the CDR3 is TGTGCCAGCAGCTTGGACAGGGTCCAGCCCCAGCATTTT. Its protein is CASSLDRVQPQHF.

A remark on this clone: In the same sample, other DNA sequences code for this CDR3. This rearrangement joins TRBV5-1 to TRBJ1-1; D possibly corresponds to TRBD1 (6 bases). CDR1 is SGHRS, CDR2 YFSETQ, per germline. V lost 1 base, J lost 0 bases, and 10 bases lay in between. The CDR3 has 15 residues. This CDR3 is CASSLTGPMNTEAFF. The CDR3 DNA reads TGCGCCAGCAGCTTGACAGGGCCTATGAACACTGAAGCTTTCTTT.

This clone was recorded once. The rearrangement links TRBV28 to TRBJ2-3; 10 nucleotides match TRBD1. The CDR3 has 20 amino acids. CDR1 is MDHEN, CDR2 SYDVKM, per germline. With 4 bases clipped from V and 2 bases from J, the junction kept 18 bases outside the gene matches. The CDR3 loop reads CASSSTAGTGDAPLTDTQYF. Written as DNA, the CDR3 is TGTGCCAGCAGTTCCACAGCCGGGACAGGGGACGCGCCACTCACAGATACGCAGTATTTT.

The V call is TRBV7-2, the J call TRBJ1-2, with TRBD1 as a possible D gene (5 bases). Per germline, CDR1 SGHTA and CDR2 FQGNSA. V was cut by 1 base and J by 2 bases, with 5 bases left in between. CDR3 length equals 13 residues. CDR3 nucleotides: TGTGCCAGCAGCTTAGAGGGGAACTATGGCTACACCTTC. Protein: CASSLEGNYGYTF.